These 5 T cell receptor beta chains originate from one sample sequenced in a study of T cell responses to AZD1222 COVID-19 vaccine. The table came from immunoSEQ multiplex PCR; TCRdb's copy has only in-frame clones and leaves some out. This table holds roughly 170,000 clones, 85% to 95% found once. The input for sequencing was peripheral blood, taken on day 0 of AZD1222 vaccination. These receptors came from an adult in good health.

The chain recombines TRBV30 with TRBJ1-5, with 7 bases that match TRBD1. The CDR3 sequence is 14 residues long. Looked up from germline, CDR1 is GTSNPN and CDR2 is SVGIG (reference sequence). V dropped 2 bases and J dropped 7; count of bases not matched to a gene: 8. The CDR3 DNA is TGTGCCTGGAGTCCAACCACCAGGGGGCAGCCCCAGCATTTT. It is translated as CAWSPTTRGQPQHF.

This sequence joins TRBV7-2 and TRBJ1-1, with D maybe TRBD1 (6 bases). This CDR3 has 16 residues. CDR1 and CDR2 (germline): SGHTA, FQGNSA. The V gene lost 5 bases and the J gene lost 6 bases, with 22 bases spanning the gap. Here the CDR3 reads CASSPNTGLKIPEAFF. CDR3 coding DNA: TGTGCCAGCAGCCCTAATACAGGGTTGAAGATCCCTGAAGCTTTCTTT.

V gene TRBV7-9 combines with J gene TRBJ2-7; the match to TRBD1 covers 7 bases. Germline V CDR1 and CDR2: SEHNR, FQNEAQ (reference sequence). The CDR3 runs to 13 residues. V was pared by 3 bases and J by 7 bases, with 6 bases of the junction left unmatched. The DNA of the CDR3 is TGTGCCAGCAGCTTTACGGGGACAGCAGAGCAGTACTTC. As protein: CASSFTGTAEQYF.

V and J are TRBV13 and TRBJ2-3, with D possibly matching TRBD1 (5 bases). The CDR3 is made up of 12 amino acids. Trimming removed 7 bases at V and 3 bases at J, with 8 bases between. In germline, CDR1 is PRHDT, CDR2 FYEKMQ (reference sequence). Here the CDR3 reads CASKGVTDTQYF. The DNA for the CDR3 is TGTGCCAGCAAAGGGGTGACAGATACGCAGTATTTT.

The chain has TRBV7-9 and TRBJ2-1; a weak D match, TRBD1 (6 bases). Trimming stripped 2 bases from V and 7 bases from J, with 15 bases between. Germline V gene sequence: CDR1 SEHNR, CDR2 FQNEAQ (reference sequence). This CDR3 comprises 15 residues. In nucleotides, the CDR3 is TGTGCCAGCAGCTTAACCCCGGACAGAAATAATGAGCAGTTCTTC. The encoded protein is CASSLTPDRNNEQFF.